A selection of T cell receptor beta chains follows, all from one sample in a study of T-cell reconstitution after alpha-beta-depleted transplantation in children. TCRdb used MiXCR to reprocess the PCR reads, holding one entry per CDR3 protein. Of hundreds of thousands of distinct CDR3 sequences in the sample, over 10% are singletons; the top ten hold roughly 2.3%. The sample here was PBMCs, mostly from graft donor cells, taken 360 days after TCRalphabeta/CD19-depleted stem cell transplant. These receptors originate from a male patient aged 5 to 17 who had a stem cell transplant for acute myeloid leukemia, so the T cells may come from the graft donor. Each CDR3 is given with its conserved first and last residue. D genes are given only for firm matches. A row's size may be missing; if present it is once, few, many or a size class.

D gene,J gene,clone size,V gene,CDR3 DNA,CDR3 protein
TRBD2,TRBJ2-7,many,TRBV3-1,TGTGCCAGCAGCCGTTTAGCGGGAGATCCCTACGAGCAGTACTTC,CASSRLAGDPYEQYF
TRBD1,TRBJ1-1,-,TRBV20-1,TGCAGTGCGAGACAGGGGGCGCGAACTGAAGCTTTCTTT,CSARQGARTEAFF
TRBD2,TRBJ2-7,few,TRBV18,TGTGCCAGCTCACTACGACTAGCGGGAAACTACGAGCAGTACTTC,CASSLRLAGNYEQYF
-,TRBJ2-3,-,TRBV7-9,TGTGCCAGCAGCAAGCGGAGCACAGATACGCAGTATTTT,CASSKRSTDTQYF
TRBD1,TRBJ2-1,few,TRBV7-2,TGTGCCAGCAGCTTAAACCGGGACAGGGTACACAATGAGCAGTTCTTC,CASSLNRDRVHNEQFF
TRBD2,TRBJ2-5,few,TRBV12-3/TRBV12-4,TGTGCCAGCAGGACAAAGCGGGAAGGAGAGACCCAGTACTTC,CASRTKREGETQYF
-,TRBJ2-1,few,TRBV7-3,TGTGCCAGCAGCTTAAAAAATAACTATGAGCAGTTCTTC,CASSLKNNYEQFF
-,TRBJ2-2,-,TRBV5-1,TGCGCCAGCCACCTGGAGGGAGCCACCGGGGAGCTGTTTTTT,CASHLEGATGELFF
TRBD2,TRBJ2-1,-,TRBV5-1,TGCGCCAGCACGCTACGGGTACGAGAGGAGCGGGAGAAAAGGAATGAGCAGTTCTTC,CASTLRVREEREKRNEQFF
-,TRBJ2-5,few,TRBV7-9,TGTGCCAGCAGCGAACTCCCAGGGGTCCGAGAGACCCAGTACTTC,CASSELPGVRETQYF
TRBD2,TRBJ2-5,-,TRBV29-1,TGCAGCGTTGATATTTTTCGGGGGCGGCTAGCGGGAGTAGACCAAGAGACCCAGTACTTC,CSVDIFRGRLAGVDQETQYF
-,TRBJ1-5,-,TRBV20-1,TGCAGTGCTAGAGATTTGGGGAACAATCAGCCCCAGCATTTT,CSARDLGNNQPQHF
TRBD2,TRBJ2-1,-,TRBV9,TGTGCCAGCAGCGTAGGGGGCGGGGGGCAGTTCTTC,CASSVGGGGQFF
-,TRBJ2-1,few,TRBV2,TGTGCCAGCAGGCCCTACTACCCGACTTGGAATGAGCAGTTCTTC,CASRPYYPTWNEQFF
-,TRBJ2-3,few,TRBV6-2/TRBV6-3,TGTGCCAGCAGTTACCTTCCCAGCACAGATACGCAGTATTTT,CASSYLPSTDTQYF
TRBD1,TRBJ1-5,many,TRBV6-5,TGTGCCAGCAGTTTCCCAGACAGGGTTGGCAATCAGCCCCAGCATTTT,CASSFPDRVGNQPQHF
-,TRBJ2-7,few,TRBV7-6,TGTGCCAGCAGCTTAGATGACGGTAGCTCCTACGAGCAGTACTTC,CASSLDDGSSYEQYF
TRBD2,TRBJ2-1,-,TRBV20-1,TGCAGTGCTATGACTAGCGGGAGGGCCAGAAATGAGCAGTTCTTC,CSAMTSGRARNEQFF
TRBD2,TRBJ2-1,few,TRBV7-8,TGTGCCAGCAGCTTAGCGCTGCCTAGCGGGAGTGGTAATGAGCAGTTCTTC,CASSLALPSGSGNEQFF
-,TRBJ2-7,few,TRBV12-3/TRBV12-4,TGTGCCAGCAGGGAGGGAGGTTCCTACGAGCAGTACTTC,CASREGGSYEQYF
-,TRBJ2-3,many,TRBV12-3/TRBV12-4,TGTGCCAGCAGTTCCGGCCCCCACACAGATACGCAGTATTTT,CASSSGPHTDTQYF
-,TRBJ2-5,-,TRBV20-1,TGCAGTGCTAGAGATTGGGTTGGAGAGTCCCAAGAGACCCAGTACTTC,CSARDWVGESQETQYF
-,TRBJ2-7,-,TRBV6-2/TRBV6-3,TGTGCCAGCAGTTACTCGAGAGGGAGTGGTAGCTCCTACGAGCAGTACTTC,CASSYSRGSGSSYEQYF
-,TRBJ2-1,few,TRBV12-3/TRBV12-4,TGTGCCAAGGTAGTAACGGCCAGGGAGCCCAATGAGCAGTTCTTC,CAKVVTAREPNEQFF
TRBD2,TRBJ2-3,many,TRBV7-2,TGTGCCAGCAGCTCGACTAGCGGGAGTTTAGTGAGAGGAACGCAGTATTTT,CASSSTSGSLVRGTQYF
-,TRBJ2-7,-,TRBV18,TGTGCCAGCTCACCCATTTCGGGACCTTCCTACGAGCAGTACTTC,CASSPISGPSYEQYF
TRBD2,TRBJ2-3,few,TRBV20-1,TGCAGTGCTAGAGTCCCCCGGGGGGGCACAGATACGCAGTATTTT,CSARVPRGGTDTQYF
TRBD2,TRBJ2-7,-,TRBV18,TGTGCCAGCTTCCGGGGACTAGCGGGAGGGCGCTCCTACGAGCAGTACTTC,CASFRGLAGGRSYEQYF